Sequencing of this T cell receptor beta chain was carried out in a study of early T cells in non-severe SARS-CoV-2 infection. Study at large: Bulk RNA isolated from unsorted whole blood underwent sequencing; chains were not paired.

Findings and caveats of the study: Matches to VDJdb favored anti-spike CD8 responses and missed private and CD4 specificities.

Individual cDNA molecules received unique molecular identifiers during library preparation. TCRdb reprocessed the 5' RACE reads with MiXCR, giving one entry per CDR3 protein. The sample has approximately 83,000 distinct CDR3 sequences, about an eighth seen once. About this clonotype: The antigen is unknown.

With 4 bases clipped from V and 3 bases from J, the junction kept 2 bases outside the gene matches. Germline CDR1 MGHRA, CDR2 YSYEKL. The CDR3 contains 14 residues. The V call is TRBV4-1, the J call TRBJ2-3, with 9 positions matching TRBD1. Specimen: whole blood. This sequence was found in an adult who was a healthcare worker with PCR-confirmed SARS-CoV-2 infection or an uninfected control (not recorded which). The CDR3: CASSRTGATDTQYF. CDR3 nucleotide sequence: TGCGCCAGCAGCCGGACAGGGGCGACAGATACGCAGTATTTT.